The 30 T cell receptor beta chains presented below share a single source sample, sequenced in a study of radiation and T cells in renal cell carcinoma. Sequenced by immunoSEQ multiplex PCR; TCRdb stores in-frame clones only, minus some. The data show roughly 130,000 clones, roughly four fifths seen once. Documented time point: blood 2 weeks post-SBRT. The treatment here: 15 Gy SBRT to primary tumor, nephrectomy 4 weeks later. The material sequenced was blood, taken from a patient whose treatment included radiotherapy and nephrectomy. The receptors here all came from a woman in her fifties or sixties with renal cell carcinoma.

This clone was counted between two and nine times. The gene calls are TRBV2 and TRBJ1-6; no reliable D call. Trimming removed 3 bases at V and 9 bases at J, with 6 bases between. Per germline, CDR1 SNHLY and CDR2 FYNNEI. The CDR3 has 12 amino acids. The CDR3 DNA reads TGTGCCAGCAGTGAGACTGGTTCACCCCTCCACTTT. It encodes CASSETGSPLHF. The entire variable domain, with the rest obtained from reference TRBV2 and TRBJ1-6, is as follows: EPEVTQTPSHQVTQMGQEVILRCVPISNHLYFYWYRQILGQKVEFLVSFYNNEISEKSEIFDDQFSVERPDGSNFTLKIRSTKLEDSAMYFCASSETGSPLHFGNGTRLTVT.

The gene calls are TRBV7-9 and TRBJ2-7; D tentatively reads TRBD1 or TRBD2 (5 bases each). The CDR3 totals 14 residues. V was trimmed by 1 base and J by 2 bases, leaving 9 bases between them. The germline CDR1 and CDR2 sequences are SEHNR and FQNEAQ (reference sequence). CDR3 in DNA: TGTGCCAGCAGCTTAGGGGGCGGGCCCTACGAGCAGTACTTC. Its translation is CASSLGGGPYEQYF. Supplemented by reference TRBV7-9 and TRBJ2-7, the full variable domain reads DTGVSQNPRHKITKRGQNVTFRCDPISEHNRLYWYRQTLGQGPEFLTYFQNEAQLEKSRLLSDRFSAERPKGSFSTLEIQRTEQGDSAMYLCASSLGGGPYEQYFGPGTRLTVT.

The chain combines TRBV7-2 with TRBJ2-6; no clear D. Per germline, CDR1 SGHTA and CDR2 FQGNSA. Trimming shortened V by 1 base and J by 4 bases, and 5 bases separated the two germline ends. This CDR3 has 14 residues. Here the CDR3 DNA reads TGTGCCAGCAGCTTAGACCCCGGGGCCAACGTCCTGACTTTC. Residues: CASSLDPGANVLTF.

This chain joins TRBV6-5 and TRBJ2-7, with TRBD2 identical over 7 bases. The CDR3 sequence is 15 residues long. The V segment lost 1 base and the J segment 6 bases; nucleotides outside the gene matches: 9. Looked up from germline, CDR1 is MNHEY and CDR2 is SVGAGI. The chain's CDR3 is CASSYYAGRGGEQYF. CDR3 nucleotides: TGTGCCAGCAGTTACTATGCGGGGAGGGGTGGCGAGCAGTACTTC.

The CDR3 region is CSHLPDRGTETQYF. The CDR3 nucleotides are TGCAGCCACTTGCCGGACAGGGGTACCGAGACCCAGTACTTC. This chain joins TRBV29-1 and TRBJ2-5, with 9 bases aligning to TRBD1. Germline V lookup: CDR1 SQVTM, CDR2 ANQGSEA. The CDR3 spans 14 residues. V dropped 8 bases and J dropped 5; count of bases not matched to a gene: 12. Variable domain in full (rest from reference TRBV29-1 and TRBJ2-5): SAVISQKPSRDICQRGTSLTIQCQVDSQVTMMFWYRQQPGQSLTLIATANQGSEATYESGFVIDKFPISRPNLTFSTLTVSNMSPEDSSIYLCSHLPDRGTETQYFGPGTRLLVL.

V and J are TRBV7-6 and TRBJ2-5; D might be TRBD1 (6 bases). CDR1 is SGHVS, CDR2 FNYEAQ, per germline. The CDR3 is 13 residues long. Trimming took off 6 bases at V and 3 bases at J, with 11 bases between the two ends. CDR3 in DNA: TGTGCCAGCAGTAAACAGGGAAAAGAGACCCAGTACTTC. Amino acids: CASSKQGKETQYF.

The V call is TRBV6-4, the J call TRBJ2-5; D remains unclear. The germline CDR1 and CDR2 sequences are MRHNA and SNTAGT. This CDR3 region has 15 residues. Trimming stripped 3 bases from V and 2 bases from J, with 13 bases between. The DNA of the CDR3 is TGTGCCAGCAGTGAGCAGGTTGGCGTTCAAGAGACCCAGTACTTC. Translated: CASSEQVGVQETQYF.

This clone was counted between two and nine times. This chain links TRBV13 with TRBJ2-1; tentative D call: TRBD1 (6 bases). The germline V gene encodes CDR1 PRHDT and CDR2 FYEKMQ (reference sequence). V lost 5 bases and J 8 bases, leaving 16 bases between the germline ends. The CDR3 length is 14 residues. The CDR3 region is CASSQRDTRDEQFF. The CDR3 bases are TGTGCCAGCAGCCAGAGGGACACTAGGGATGAGCAGTTCTTC.

The CDR3 spells CASSVDGGAGDTQYF. The DNA of the CDR3 is TGTGCCAGCAGCGTAGACGGGGGGGCGGGAGATACGCAGTATTTT. The chain employs TRBV9 and TRBJ2-3; TRBD2 matches 8 bases. The germline gives CDR1 SGDLS, CDR2 YYNGEE. The CDR3 is made up of 15 amino acids. The junction had 5 bases not matched to a gene; V was cut back by 0 bases and J by 5 bases.

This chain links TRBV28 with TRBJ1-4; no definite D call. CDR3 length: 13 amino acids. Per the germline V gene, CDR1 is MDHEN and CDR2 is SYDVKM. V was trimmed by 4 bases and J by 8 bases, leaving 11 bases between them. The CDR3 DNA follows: TGTGCCAGCAGTTCCACGAACCAAGAAAAACTGTTTTTT. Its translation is CASSSTNQEKLFF.

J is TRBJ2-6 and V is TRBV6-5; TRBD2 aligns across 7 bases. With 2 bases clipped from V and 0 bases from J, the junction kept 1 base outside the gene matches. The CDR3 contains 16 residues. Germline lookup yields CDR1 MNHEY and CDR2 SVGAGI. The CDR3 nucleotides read TGTGCCAGCAGTTACGCGGGGGACTCTGGGGCCAACGTCCTGACTTTC. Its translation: CASSYAGDSGANVLTF.

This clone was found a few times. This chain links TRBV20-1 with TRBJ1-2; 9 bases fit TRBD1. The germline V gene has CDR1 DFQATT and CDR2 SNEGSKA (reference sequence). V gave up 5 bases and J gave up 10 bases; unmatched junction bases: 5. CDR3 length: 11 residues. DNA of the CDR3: TGCAGTGCTGGGGACAGGGAGCACTACACCTTC. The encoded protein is CSAGDREHYTF.

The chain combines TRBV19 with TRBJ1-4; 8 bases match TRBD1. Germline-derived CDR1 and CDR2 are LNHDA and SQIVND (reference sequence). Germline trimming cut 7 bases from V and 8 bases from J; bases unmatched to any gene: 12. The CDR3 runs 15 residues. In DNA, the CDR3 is TGTGCCAGTACGGCAGGGGGCTGGAACAAGGAAAAACTGTTTTTT. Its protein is CASTAGGWNKEKLFF. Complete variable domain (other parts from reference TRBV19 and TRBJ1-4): DGGITQSPKYLFRKEGQNVTLSCEQNLNHDAMYWYRQDPGQGLRLIYYSQIVNDFQKGDIAEGYSVSREKKESFPLTVTSAQKNPTAFYLCASTAGGWNKEKLFFGSGTQLSVL.

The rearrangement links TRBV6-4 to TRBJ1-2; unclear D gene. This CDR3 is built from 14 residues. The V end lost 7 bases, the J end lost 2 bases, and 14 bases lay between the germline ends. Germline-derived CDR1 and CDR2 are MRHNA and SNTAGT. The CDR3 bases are TGTGCCAGCATCCCCCGGTGGCGGAACTATGGCTACACCTTC. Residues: CASIPRWRNYGYTF.

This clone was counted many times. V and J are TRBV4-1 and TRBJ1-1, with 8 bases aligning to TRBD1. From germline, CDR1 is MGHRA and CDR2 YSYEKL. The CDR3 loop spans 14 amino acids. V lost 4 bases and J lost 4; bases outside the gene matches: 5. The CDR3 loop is CASSRTGGSTEAFF. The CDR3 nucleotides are TGCGCCAGCAGCCGTACAGGGGGTTCCACTGAAGCTTTCTTT.

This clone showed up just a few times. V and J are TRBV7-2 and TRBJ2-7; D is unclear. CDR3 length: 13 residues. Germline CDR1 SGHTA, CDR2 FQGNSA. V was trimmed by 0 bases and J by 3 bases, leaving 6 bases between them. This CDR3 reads CASSLAAGYEQYF. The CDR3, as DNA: TGTGCCAGCAGCTTAGCGGCAGGCTACGAGCAGTACTTC.

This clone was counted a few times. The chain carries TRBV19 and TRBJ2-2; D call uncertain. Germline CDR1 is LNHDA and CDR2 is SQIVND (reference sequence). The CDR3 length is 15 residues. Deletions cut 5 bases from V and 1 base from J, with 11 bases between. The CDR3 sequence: CASSSRLQNTGELFF. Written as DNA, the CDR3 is TGTGCCAGTAGTTCCCGACTTCAGAACACCGGGGAGCTGTTTTTT.

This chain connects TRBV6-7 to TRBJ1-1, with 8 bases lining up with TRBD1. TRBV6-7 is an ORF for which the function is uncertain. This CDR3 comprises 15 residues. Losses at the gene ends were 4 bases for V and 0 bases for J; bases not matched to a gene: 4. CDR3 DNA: TGTGCCAGCAGTTGCCCGGGACAGGTGAACACTGAAGCTTTCTTT. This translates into CASSCPGQVNTEAFF.

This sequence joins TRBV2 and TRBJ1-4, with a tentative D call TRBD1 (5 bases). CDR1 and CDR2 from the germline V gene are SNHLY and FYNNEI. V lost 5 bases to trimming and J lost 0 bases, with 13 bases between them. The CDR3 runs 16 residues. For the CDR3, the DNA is TGTGCCAGCAGTCCCCCAGGGACCTCAACTAATGAAAAACTGTTTTTT. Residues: CASSPPGTSTNEKLFF.

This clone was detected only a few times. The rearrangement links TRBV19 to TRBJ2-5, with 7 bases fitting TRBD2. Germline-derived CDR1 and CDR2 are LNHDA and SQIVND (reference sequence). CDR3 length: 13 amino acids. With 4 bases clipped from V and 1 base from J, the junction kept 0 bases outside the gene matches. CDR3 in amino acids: CASSTGGQETQYF. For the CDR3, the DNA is TGTGCCAGTAGTACGGGAGGCCAAGAGACCCAGTACTTC.

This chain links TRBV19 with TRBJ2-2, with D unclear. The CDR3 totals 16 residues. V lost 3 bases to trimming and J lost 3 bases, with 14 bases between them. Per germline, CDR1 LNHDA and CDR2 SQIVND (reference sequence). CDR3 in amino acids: CASSMDARTYTGELFF. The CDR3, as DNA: TGTGCCAGTAGTATGGACGCCCGGACGTACACCGGGGAGCTGTTTTTT.

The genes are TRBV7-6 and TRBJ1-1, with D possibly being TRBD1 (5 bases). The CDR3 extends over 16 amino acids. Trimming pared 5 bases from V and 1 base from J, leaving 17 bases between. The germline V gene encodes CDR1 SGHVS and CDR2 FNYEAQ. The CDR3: CASSPHRGQKNTEAFF. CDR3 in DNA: TGTGCCAGCAGCCCTCATCGTGGACAAAAGAACACTGAAGCTTTCTTT.

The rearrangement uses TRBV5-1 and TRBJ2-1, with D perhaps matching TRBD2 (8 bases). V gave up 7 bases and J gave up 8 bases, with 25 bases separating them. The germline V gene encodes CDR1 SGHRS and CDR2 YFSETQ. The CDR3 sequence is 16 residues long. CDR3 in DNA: TGCGCCAGCGGAGATAAGGGACTAGGTACAGGGGATGAGCAGTTCTTC. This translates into CASGDKGLGTGDEQFF.

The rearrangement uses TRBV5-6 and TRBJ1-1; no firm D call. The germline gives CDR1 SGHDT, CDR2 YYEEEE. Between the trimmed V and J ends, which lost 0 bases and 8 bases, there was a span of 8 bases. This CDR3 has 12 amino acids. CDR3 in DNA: TGTGCCAGCAGCTTGGTGCAAGGGGAAGCTTTCTTT. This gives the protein CASSLVQGEAFF.

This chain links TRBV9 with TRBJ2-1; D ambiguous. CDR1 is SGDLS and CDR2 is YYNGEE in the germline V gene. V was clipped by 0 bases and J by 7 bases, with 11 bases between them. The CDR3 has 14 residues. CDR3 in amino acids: CASSVETGANEQFF. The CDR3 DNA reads TGTGCCAGCAGCGTAGAGACCGGTGCTAATGAGCAGTTCTTC. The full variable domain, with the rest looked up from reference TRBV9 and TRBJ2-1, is DSGVTQTPKHLITATGQRVTLRCSPRSGDLSVYWYQQSLDQGLQFLIQYYNGEERAKGNILERFSAQQFPDLHSELNLSSLELGDSALYFCASSVETGANEQFFGPGTRLTVL.

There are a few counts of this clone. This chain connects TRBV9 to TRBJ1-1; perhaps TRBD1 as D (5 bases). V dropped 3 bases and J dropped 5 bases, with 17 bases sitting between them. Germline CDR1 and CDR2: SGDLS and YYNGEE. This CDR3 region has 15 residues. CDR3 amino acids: CASSADLGGRTEAFF. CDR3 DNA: TGTGCCAGCAGCGCCGATCTGGGGGGGAGAACTGAAGCTTTCTTT. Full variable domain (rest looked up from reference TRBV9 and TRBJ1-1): DSGVTQTPKHLITATGQRVTLRCSPRSGDLSVYWYQQSLDQGLQFLIQYYNGEERAKGNILERFSAQQFPDLHSELNLSSLELGDSALYFCASSADLGGRTEAFFGQGTRLTVV.

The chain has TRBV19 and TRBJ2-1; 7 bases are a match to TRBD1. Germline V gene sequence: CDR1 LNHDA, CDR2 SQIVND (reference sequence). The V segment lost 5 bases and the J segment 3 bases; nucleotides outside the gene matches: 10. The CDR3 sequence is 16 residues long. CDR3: CASSPSTGSNYNEQFF. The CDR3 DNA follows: TGTGCCAGTAGTCCATCGACAGGGTCTAACTACAATGAGCAGTTCTTC.

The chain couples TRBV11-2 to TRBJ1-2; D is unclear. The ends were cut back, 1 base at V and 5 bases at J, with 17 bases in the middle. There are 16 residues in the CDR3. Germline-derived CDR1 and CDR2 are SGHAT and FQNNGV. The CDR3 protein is CASSLVSGSAYYGYTF. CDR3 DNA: TGTGCCAGCAGCTTAGTATCGGGGTCGGCTTATTATGGCTACACCTTC.

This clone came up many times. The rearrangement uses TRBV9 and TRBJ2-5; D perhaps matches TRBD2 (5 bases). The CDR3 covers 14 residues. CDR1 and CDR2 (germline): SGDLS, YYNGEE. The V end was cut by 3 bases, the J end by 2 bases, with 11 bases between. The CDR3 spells CASSATPGQETQYF. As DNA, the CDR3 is TGTGCCAGCAGCGCGACTCCGGGACAAGAGACCCAGTACTTC.

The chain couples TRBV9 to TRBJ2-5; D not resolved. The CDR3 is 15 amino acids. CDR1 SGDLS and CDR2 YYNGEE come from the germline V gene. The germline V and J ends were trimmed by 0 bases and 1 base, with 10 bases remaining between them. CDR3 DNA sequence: TGTGCCAGCAGCGTAGTTTCTAGATCCCAAGAGACCCAGTACTTC. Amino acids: CASSVVSRSQETQYF.